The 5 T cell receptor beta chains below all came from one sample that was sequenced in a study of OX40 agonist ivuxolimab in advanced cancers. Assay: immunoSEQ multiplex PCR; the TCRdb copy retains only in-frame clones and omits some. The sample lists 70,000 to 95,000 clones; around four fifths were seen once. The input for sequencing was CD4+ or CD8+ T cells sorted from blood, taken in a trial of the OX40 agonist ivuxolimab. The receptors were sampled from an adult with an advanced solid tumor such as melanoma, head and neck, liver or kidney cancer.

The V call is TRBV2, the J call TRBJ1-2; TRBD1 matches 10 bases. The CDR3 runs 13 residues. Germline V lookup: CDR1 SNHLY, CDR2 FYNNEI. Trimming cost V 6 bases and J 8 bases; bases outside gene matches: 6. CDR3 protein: CASSGGTGVGYTF. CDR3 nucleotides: TGTGCCAGCAGCGGAGGGACAGGGGTGGGCTACACCTTC. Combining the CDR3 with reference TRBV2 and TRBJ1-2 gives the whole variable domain EPEVTQTPSHQVTQMGQEVILRCVPISNHLYFYWYRQILGQKVEFLVSFYNNEISEKSEIFDDQFSVERPDGSNFTLKIRSTKLEDSAMYFCASSGGTGVGYTFGSGTRLTVV.

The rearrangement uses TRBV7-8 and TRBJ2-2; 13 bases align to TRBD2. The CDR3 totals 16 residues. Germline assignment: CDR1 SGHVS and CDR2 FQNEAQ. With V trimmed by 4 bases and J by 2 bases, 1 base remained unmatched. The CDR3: CASSWTSGGNTGELFF. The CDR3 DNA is TGTGCCAGCAGCTGGACTAGCGGGGGTAACACCGGGGAGCTGTTTTTT.

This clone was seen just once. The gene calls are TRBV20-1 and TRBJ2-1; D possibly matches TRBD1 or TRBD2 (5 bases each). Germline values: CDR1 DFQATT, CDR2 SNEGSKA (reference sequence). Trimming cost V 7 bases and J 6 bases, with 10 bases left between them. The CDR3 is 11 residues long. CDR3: CSGPRGNEQFF. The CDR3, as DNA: TGCAGTGGCCCGAGGGGCAATGAGCAGTTCTTC.

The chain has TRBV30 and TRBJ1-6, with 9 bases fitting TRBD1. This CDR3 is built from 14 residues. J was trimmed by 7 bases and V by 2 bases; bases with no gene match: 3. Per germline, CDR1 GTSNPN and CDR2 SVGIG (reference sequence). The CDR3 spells CAWSKGQGNSPLHF. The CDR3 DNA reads TGTGCCTGGAGTAAGGGACAGGGCAATTCACCCCTCCACTTT.

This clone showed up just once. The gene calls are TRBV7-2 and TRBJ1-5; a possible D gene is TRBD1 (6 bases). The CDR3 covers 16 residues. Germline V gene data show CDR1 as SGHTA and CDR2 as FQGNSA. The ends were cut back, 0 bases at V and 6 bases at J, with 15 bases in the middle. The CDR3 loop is CASSLAPITGSQPQHF. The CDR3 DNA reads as TGTGCCAGCAGCTTAGCGCCCATTACAGGGTCTCAGCCCCAGCATTTT. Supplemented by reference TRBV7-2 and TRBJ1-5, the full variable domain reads GAGVSQSPSNKVTEKGKDVELRCDPISGHTALYWYRQSLGQGLEFLIYFQGNSAPDKSGLPSDRFSAERTGGSVSTLTIQRTQQEDSAVYLCASSLAPITGSQPQHFGDGTRLSIL.